What follows describes a single TCR beta chain. Its cognate antigen is unknown. The data were taken from a study of vaccination effects on CD4 cells after COVID-19. Study-wide background: Every participant took two doses of the BNT162b2 or mRNA-1273 vaccine.

General study results and limits: Sampling in the study covered few convalescent patients and included no early post-infection timepoints. Marked clonal contraction of infection- and vaccine-induced clones was seen late after vaccination.

It was after around 10 days of culture that CD4+ T cells were isolated. Half the medium was replaced with IL-2 medium on days 3 and 7. Sequencing used immunoSEQ multiplex PCR; TCRdb keeps in-frame clones, though not all of them. The sample consists of fewer than 75,000 clones, approximately 77% of them appearing once. Germline V gene data show CDR1 as MNHNY and CDR2 as SVGAGI (reference sequence). The V gene lost 3 bases and the J gene lost 8 bases, with 15 bases spanning the gap. The CDR3 is 14 residues long. The sequence derives from a human donor who received a COVID-19 vaccine. The specimen was CD4+ T cells from PBMCs cultured without peptide, collected before COVID-19 vaccination. The V and J genes are TRBV6-6 and TRBJ2-3, with a possible D match to TRBD1 (6 bases). The CDR3 DNA reads TGTGCCAGCAGTTATTCCGAAGACAGGTCTACGCAGTATTTT. Encoded protein: CASSYSEDRSTQYF.